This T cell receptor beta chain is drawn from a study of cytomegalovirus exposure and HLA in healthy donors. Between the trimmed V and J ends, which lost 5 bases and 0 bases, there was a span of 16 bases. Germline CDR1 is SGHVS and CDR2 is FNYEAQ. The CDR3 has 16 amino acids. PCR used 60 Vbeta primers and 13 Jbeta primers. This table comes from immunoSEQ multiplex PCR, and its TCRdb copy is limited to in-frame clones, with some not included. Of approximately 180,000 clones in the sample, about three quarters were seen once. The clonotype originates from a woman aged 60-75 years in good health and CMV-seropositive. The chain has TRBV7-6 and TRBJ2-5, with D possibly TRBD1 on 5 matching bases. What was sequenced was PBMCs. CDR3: CASSLQRGLYQETQYF. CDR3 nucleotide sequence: TGTGCCAGCAGCCTCCAAAGGGGCCTGTACCAAGAGACCCAGTACTTC.